Listed here are 31 T cell receptor beta chains from one sample, sequenced in a study of T cells in Graves' hyperthyroidism and ophthalmopathy. The CDR3 regions of TCR beta were amplified from RNA transcripts. Carried out on the TCR CDR3, a first-round RT-PCR used the HTBI primer set. Using its own MiXCR run on the multiplex PCR reads, TCRdb lists one record per CDR3 protein. Of fewer than 400,000 distinct CDR3 sequences listed, around 16% are singletons. The sequencing input was blood. Source of these receptors: a man aged 30 to 45 with Graves' hyperthyroidism.

This clonotype was counted a few times. This chain joins TRBV5-1 and TRBJ2-1, with TRBD2 identical over 8 bases. The CDR3 length is 14 residues. Germline trimming cut 0 bases from V and 8 bases from J; bases unmatched to any gene: 4. Germline values: CDR1 SGHRS, CDR2 YFSETQ. The CDR3 protein is CASSLAGTSDEQFF. The CDR3 nucleotides read TGCGCCAGCAGCTTGGCCGGGACTAGTGATGAGCAGTTCTTC.

In this sample, this clonotype turned up many times. The rearrangement joins TRBV30 to TRBJ1-1; the match to TRBD1 covers 10 bases. The V segment lost 4 bases and the J segment 6 bases; nucleotides outside the gene matches: 8. The CDR3 loop spans 14 amino acids. Looked up from germline, CDR1 is GTSNPN and CDR2 is SVGIG (reference sequence). CDR3: CAWNRGTGDAEAFF. The DNA of the CDR3 is TGTGCCTGGAACCGAGGGACAGGGGACGCTGAAGCTTTCTTT. Full variable domain (missing parts from reference TRBV30 and TRBJ1-1): SQTIHQWPATLVQPVGSPLSLECTVEGTSNPNLYWYRQAAGRGLQLLFYSVGIGQISSEVPQNLSASRPQDRQFILSSKKLLLSDSGFYLCAWNRGTGDAEAFFGQGTRLTVV.

This clonotype has at least ten counts. A read error may produce the germline difference seen at one junction end. V and J are TRBV7-6 and TRBJ2-3; possible D gene TRBD2, 6 bases. CDR3 length equals 16 residues. CDR1 is SGHVS and CDR2 is FNYEAQ in the germline V gene. The CDR3 here is CASSLARRGSTDTQYF. The CDR3 DNA reads as TGTGCCAGCAGCCTAGCGCGGCGAGGGAGCACAGATACGCAGTATTTT.

In its sample, this clonotype was seen a few times. It may be a read error: a sequence one base away is much more abundant. V and J are TRBV7-2 and TRBJ2-5; 7 bases agree with TRBD2. The CDR3 is 15 amino acids. Germline V gene data show CDR1 as SGHTA and CDR2 as FQGNSA. The CDR3 DNA is TGTGCCAGCGGCTTAATGGCTGGGGGGGAAGAGACCCAGTACTTC. This encodes CASGLMAGGEETQYF.

This clonotype was picked up many times. This chain links TRBV11-2 with TRBJ2-6, with D possibly TRBD1 on 5 matching bases. The V end lost 6 bases, the J end lost 4 bases, and 13 bases lay between the germline ends. Germline V gives CDR1 SGHAT, CDR2 FQNNGV. This CDR3 has 15 residues. This chain's CDR3 is CASSFRAPGANVLTF. In DNA form, the CDR3 reads TGTGCCAGCAGTTTCAGGGCTCCCGGGGCCAACGTCCTGACTTTC.

The rearrangement links TRBV11-2 to TRBJ2-3; D is unclear. Germline assignment: CDR1 SGHAT and CDR2 FQNNGV. The CDR3 contains 13 residues. V lost 3 bases and J 6 bases, leaving 10 bases between the germline ends. In DNA, the CDR3 is TGTGCCAGCAGCTTCCAGGCCGGGGATACGCAGTATTTT. This gives the protein CASSFQAGDTQYF.

J is TRBJ1-1 and V is TRBV2; TRBD1 agrees at 8 bases. CDR3 length equals 13 residues. V lost 5 bases to trimming and J lost 6 bases; unmatched junction nucleotides: 5. CDR1 is SNHLY and CDR2 is FYNNEI in the germline V gene. The CDR3 sequence is CASSYLQGAEAFF. CDR3 bases: TGTGCCAGCAGTTACTTACAGGGGGCTGAAGCTTTCTTT.

This sequence joins TRBV29-1 and TRBJ1-4; D may be TRBD1 (5 bases). The CDR3 is 15 amino acids. The germline V gene encodes CDR1 SQVTM and CDR2 ANQGSEA. The germline V and J ends were trimmed by 0 bases and 8 bases, with 16 bases remaining between them. In DNA form, the CDR3 reads TGCAGCGTTGAAGATCGAGGGGAGGCGAAGGAAAAACTGTTTTTT. Encoded protein: CSVEDRGEAKEKLFF.

Concerning this clonotype itself: A much larger clone sits a single nucleotide away, making a read error possible. The rearrangement links TRBV11-2 to TRBJ2-5; D is uncertain. Between the trimmed V and J ends, which lost 1 base and 3 bases, there was a span of 15 bases. CDR1 and CDR2 from the germline V gene are SGHAT and FQNNGV. CDR3 length: 16 amino acids. CDR3 sequence: CASSLAGNTVEETQYF. The CDR3 DNA is TGTGCCAGCAGCTTAGCGGGTAACACGGTTGAAGAGACCCAGTACTTC.

This clonotype was seen a handful of times. The DNA for the CDR3 is TGTGCCAGCAGCGGCCGGGGACACCCCGGCTACGAGCAGTACTTC. It codes for CASSGRGHPGYEQYF. The chain joins TRBV9 to TRBJ2-7; a possible D gene is TRBD1 (6 bases). CDR1 SGDLS and CDR2 YYNGEE come from the germline V gene. The CDR3 length is 15 residues. V shed 3 bases and J shed 3 bases, with 16 bases lying between them.

This clonotype appeared a few times. The chain has TRBV10-1 and TRBJ2-3; TRBD2 is a possible D gene (6 bases). Germline-derived CDR1 and CDR2 are WNHNN and SYGVQD (reference sequence). The CDR3 extends over 15 amino acids. Trimming pared 8 bases from V and 6 bases from J, leaving 21 bases between. The CDR3 loop reads CASSPGDGRQDTQYF. The CDR3 region has the DNA TGCGCCAGCTCCCCGGGAGACGGGAGACAGGATACGCAGTATTTT.

Comments on this clonotype: A clone one base away is much larger, so this may be a read error. The rearrangement links TRBV6-6 to TRBJ2-3; 7 nucleotides match TRBD2. Germline V lookup: CDR1 MNHNY, CDR2 SVGAGI (reference sequence). The CDR3 covers 17 residues. Unmatched junction bases numbered 8, after V lost 0 bases and J lost 2 bases. The CDR3 loop is CASSYSVGGRSTDTQYF. In nucleotides, the CDR3 is TGTGCCAGCAGTTACTCGGTGGGGGGGAGGTCCACAGATACGCAGTATTTT.

This clonotype was seen at least ten times. V is TRBV7-8 and J is TRBJ2-7; tentatively, D is TRBD1 (6 bases). The V gene lost 5 bases and the J gene lost 3 bases, with 14 bases spanning the gap. CDR1 and CDR2 (germline): SGHVS, FQNEAQ. CDR3 length: 14 residues. The DNA of the CDR3 is TGTGCCAGCAGCCCACTACGGACAGACTACGAGCAGTACTTC. Protein product: CASSPLRTDYEQYF.

This clonotype appeared many times. This rearrangement joins TRBV20-1 to TRBJ2-5; D may correspond to TRBD1 or TRBD2 (6 bases each). Trimming took off 5 bases at V and 11 bases at J, with 18 bases between the two ends. Germline CDR1 is DFQATT and CDR2 is SNEGSKA (reference sequence). The CDR3 runs to 12 residues. CDR3 loop: CSADLKGGKQYF. Written as DNA, the CDR3 is TGCAGTGCTGATTTAAAGGGGGGTAAACAGTACTTC.

This clonotype has at least ten counts. The genes are TRBV11-2 and TRBJ2-7, with 7 bases fitting TRBD1. The CDR3 extends over 15 amino acids. CDR1 is SGHAT and CDR2 is FQNNGV in the germline V gene. V lost 4 bases to trimming and J lost 1 base; unmatched junction nucleotides: 7. Here the CDR3 reads CASSSTPTGSYEQYF. The CDR3 DNA is TGTGCCAGCAGCTCAACTCCGACAGGGTCCTACGAGCAGTACTTC.

This clonotype has a handful of counts. J is TRBJ1-4 and V is TRBV12-3 or TRBV12-4; 7 bases agree with TRBD1. The CDR3 has 14 amino acids. The V gene end was trimmed by 8 bases and the J gene end by 1 base; junction bases not matched to a gene: 4. The DNA of the CDR3 is TGTGCCAGCGGGCGACAGGGAACTAATGAAAAACTGTTTTTT. Amino acids: CASGRQGTNEKLFF.

In this sample, this clonotype turned up many times. The CDR3 nucleotides are TGTGCCTGGAGCACCCTACGTACTGGGGCCAACGTCCTGACTTTC. Protein product: CAWSTLRTGANVLTF. V and J are TRBV30 and TRBJ2-6; D not certain. This CDR3 contains 15 residues. The germline V and J ends were trimmed by 3 bases and 2 bases, with 11 bases remaining between them. Per germline, CDR1 GTSNPN and CDR2 SVGIG (reference sequence).

This clonotype was observed many times. The genes are TRBV6-1 and TRBJ2-7; D uncertain. V lost 5 bases to trimming and J lost 3 bases, with 17 bases between them. This CDR3 contains 15 residues. The germline gives CDR1 MNHNS, CDR2 SASEGT. This chain's CDR3 is CASSPISPYFYEQYF. CDR3 bases: TGTGCCAGCAGTCCGATATCCCCCTATTTCTACGAGCAGTACTTC.

This rearrangement joins TRBV2 to TRBJ2-1, with 9 bases fitting TRBD2. The trim removed 9 bases at V and 1 base at J, leaving 10 bases unmatched. Germline V gives CDR1 SNHLY, CDR2 FYNNEI. This CDR3 spans 16 amino acids. This CDR3 is CARVLAGDLSYNEQFF. The CDR3 DNA reads TGTGCCAGGGTATTAGCGGGAGATTTGTCCTACAATGAGCAGTTCTTC.

This clonotype was seen a handful of times. The gene calls are TRBV4-1 and TRBJ2-7; 8 nucleotides line up with TRBD2. Per germline, CDR1 MGHRA and CDR2 YSYEKL. This CDR3 is built from 15 residues. J was trimmed by 2 bases and V by 0 bases; bases with no gene match: 3. CDR3 sequence reads: CASSQEERGTYEQYF. DNA of the CDR3: TGCGCCAGCAGCCAAGAAGAGCGGGGGACCTACGAGCAGTACTTC.

At least ten counts were recorded for this clonotype. The chain combines TRBV30 with TRBJ2-7, with 10 bases aligning to TRBD1. Germline V gene lookup returns CDR1 GTSNPN and CDR2 SVGIG (reference sequence). With V trimmed by 3 bases and J by 7 bases, 9 bases remained unmatched. The CDR3 loop spans 14 amino acids. The CDR3 nucleotides read TGTGCCTGGAGACGGACAGGGGGAGCGCGGGAGCAGTACTTC. Its translation: CAWRRTGGAREQYF. Full variable domain (remainder filled in from reference TRBV30 and TRBJ2-7): SQTIHQWPATLVQPVGSPLSLECTVEGTSNPNLYWYRQAAGRGLQLLFYSVGIGQISSEVPQNLSASRPQDRQFILSSKKLLLSDSGFYLCAWRRTGGAREQYFGPGTRLTVT.

The rearrangement uses TRBV29-1 and TRBJ2-3, with D possibly matching TRBD1 (6 bases). This CDR3 contains 15 residues. Germline loops: CDR1 SQVTM, CDR2 ANQGSEA. V lost 6 bases and J lost 0, with 16 bases in between. The CDR3 loop is CSVRTDLLSTDTQYF. CDR3 DNA sequence: TGCAGCGTGCGGACAGACCTCCTGAGCACAGATACGCAGTATTTT.

A few counts support this clonotype. The V call is TRBV5-8, the J call TRBJ2-1; D tentatively reads TRBD1 or TRBD2 (7 bases each). Between the trimmed V and J ends, which lost 3 bases and 1 base, there was a span of 14 bases. This CDR3 contains 16 residues. Germline assignment: CDR1 SGHTS and CDR2 YDEGEE. Here the CDR3 DNA reads TGTGCCAGCAGCTGGGCCCAGGGGGGGTCCTACAATGAGCAGTTCTTC. It is translated as CASSWAQGGSYNEQFF.

The chain recombines TRBV3-1 with TRBJ2-3; D call uncertain. The germline CDR1 and CDR2 sequences are LGHDT and YNNKEL (reference sequence). The CDR3 has 17 residues. Trimming removed 0 bases from V and 0 bases from J, with 13 bases in between. The CDR3, as DNA: TGTGCCAGCAGCCAAGAATGGCGCGCTACTAGCACAGATACGCAGTATTTT. It yields the protein CASSQEWRATSTDTQYF.

There are many counts of this clonotype. V usage is TRBV5-1 and J usage is TRBJ2-1; D perhaps matches TRBD2 (6 bases). The germline V gene has CDR1 SGHRS and CDR2 YFSETQ. This CDR3 has 14 amino acids. The germline V and J ends were trimmed by 4 bases and 8 bases, with 16 bases remaining between them. CDR3: CASSLGLPDDEQFF. The CDR3 DNA reads TGCGCCAGCAGCCTGGGACTCCCGGATGATGAGCAGTTCTTC.

Ten or more counts support this clonotype. This sequence joins TRBV28 and TRBJ2-1; D is ambiguous. V shed 7 bases and J shed 6 bases, with 13 bases lying between them. Germline CDR1 reads MDHEN; CDR2 reads SYDVKM. This CDR3 region has 13 residues. CDR3: CASTQYLLNEQFF. Here the CDR3 DNA reads TGTGCCAGCACCCAGTACCTCCTCAATGAGCAGTTCTTC.

V usage is TRBV5-1 and J usage is TRBJ1-4, with TRBD1 identical over 7 bases. CDR3 length: 13 amino acids. The V segment lost 5 bases and the J segment 9 bases; nucleotides outside the gene matches: 7. The V gene's germline CDR1 is SGHRS and CDR2 YFSETQ. The DNA for the CDR3 is TGCGCCAGCAGAGGGGACAGCGCAAAAAAACTGTTTTTT. Translated: CASRGDSAKKLFF.

This clonotype was counted a few times. The V call is TRBV6-1, the J call TRBJ2-7; tentatively, D is TRBD1 (6 bases). The CDR3 covers 13 residues. V dropped 6 bases and J dropped 1 base, with 10 bases sitting between them. Germline CDR1 is MNHNS and CDR2 is SASEGT. CDR3 sequence reads: CASRKDSSYEQYF. CDR3 nucleotide sequence: TGTGCCAGCAGGAAGGACAGTTCCTACGAGCAGTACTTC.

In its sample, this clonotype was seen a few times. The gene calls are TRBV5-1 and TRBJ1-2, with D unresolved. There are 13 residues in the CDR3. The V end was cut by 0 bases, the J end by 5 bases, with 8 bases between. Germline V CDR1 and CDR2: SGHRS, YFSETQ. Here the CDR3 reads CASSLGGEYGYTF. The CDR3 coding sequence is TGCGCCAGCAGCTTGGGCGGAGAGTATGGCTACACCTTC.

This clonotype was picked up a small number of times. In DNA form, the CDR3 reads TGTGCCATCAGTGAAGGGGGGTTGTTAGCTTTCTTT. Its protein is CAISEGGLLAFF. The rearrangement joins TRBV10-3 to TRBJ1-1; the D gene is possibly TRBD1 (6 bases). The CDR3 totals 12 residues. The V gene's germline CDR1 is ENHRY and CDR2 SYGVKD. The V end was cut by 3 bases, the J end by 10 bases, with 12 bases between.

The table lists this clonotype with many counts. V is TRBV28 and J is TRBJ2-7; 13 nucleotides line up with TRBD2. The germline V gene encodes CDR1 MDHEN and CDR2 SYDVKM. The CDR3 is 16 residues long. V was clipped by 3 bases and J by 3 bases; unmatched bases: 5. The CDR3 DNA sequence: TGTGCCAGCAGTTTTTGGACTAGCGGGAGAATCTACGAGCAGTACTTC. It encodes CASSFWTSGRIYEQYF.